The clone carrying this TCR beta chain was detected only a few times. Trimming took 4 bases from V and 6 from J, leaving 17 bases between them. The CDR3 has 14 residues. Per germline, CDR1 SGDLS and CDR2 YYNGEE. This sample is drawn from a study of patients and donors after allogeneic stem cell transplantation. TCRdb reanalysed the RT-PCR reads using MiXCR and keeps one entry per CDR3 protein. The table lists roughly 230,000 distinct CDR3 sequences, roughly an eighth of them singletons. This clonotype was sampled from a human donor who was either an allogeneic HSCT recipient or a stem cell or donor lymphocyte infusion donor (not recorded which). It is not recorded whose cells these are; they may come from a transplant donor. V usage is TRBV9 and J usage is TRBJ2-7; D remains ambiguous. Sequencing used blood, either unsorted or a sorted T cell fraction (not recorded which). CDR3 DNA: TGTGCCAGCAGCCCTGAGATGCTAGGCGGCGAGCAGTACTTC. Translation: CASSPEMLGGEQYF.